This record covers a single T cell receptor beta chain. Clones were read by immunoSEQ multiplex PCR, and TCRdb kept only the in-frame ones, dropping some. Here the sample spans about 120,000 clones, approximately 93% being singletons. This CDR3 is built from 19 residues. V lost 3 bases to trimming and J lost 3 bases; unmatched junction nucleotides: 11. Germline V lookup: CDR1 WSHSY, CDR2 SAAADI. These data originate in a study of T cell changes during pregnancy in multiple sclerosis. V gene TRBV10-2 combines with J gene TRBJ2-1; 13 nucleotides align to TRBD2. The sample was peripheral blood, taken before pregnancy. The source of this sequence is a female donor with multiple sclerosis, enrolled in a pregnancy study. This CDR3 is CASSERLAGGFGYYNEQFF. DNA for the CDR3: TGCGCCAGCAGTGAAAGACTAGCGGGAGGTTTCGGTTACTACAATGAGCAGTTCTTC.